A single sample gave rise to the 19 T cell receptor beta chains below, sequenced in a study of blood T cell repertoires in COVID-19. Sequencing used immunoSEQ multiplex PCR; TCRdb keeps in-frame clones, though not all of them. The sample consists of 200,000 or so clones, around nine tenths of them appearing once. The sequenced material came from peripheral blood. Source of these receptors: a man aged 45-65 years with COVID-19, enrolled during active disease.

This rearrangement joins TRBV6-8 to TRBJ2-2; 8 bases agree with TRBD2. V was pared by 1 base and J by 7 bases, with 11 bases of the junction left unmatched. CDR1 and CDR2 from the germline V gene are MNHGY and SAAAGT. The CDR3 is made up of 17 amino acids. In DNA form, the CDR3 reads TGTGCCAGCAGTTACTTCGGCGGGAGGCGGGGGAGCGGGGAGCTGTTTTTT. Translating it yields CASSYFGGRRGSGELFF.

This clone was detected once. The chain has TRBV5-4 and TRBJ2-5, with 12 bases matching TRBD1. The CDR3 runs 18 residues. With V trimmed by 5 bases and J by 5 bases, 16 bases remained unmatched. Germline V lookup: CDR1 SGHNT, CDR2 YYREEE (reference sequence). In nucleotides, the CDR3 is TGTGCCAGCAGTTCAGCATCGGAGGGACAGGGGGCGGTCGAGACCCAGTACTTC. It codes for CASSSASEGQGAVETQYF.

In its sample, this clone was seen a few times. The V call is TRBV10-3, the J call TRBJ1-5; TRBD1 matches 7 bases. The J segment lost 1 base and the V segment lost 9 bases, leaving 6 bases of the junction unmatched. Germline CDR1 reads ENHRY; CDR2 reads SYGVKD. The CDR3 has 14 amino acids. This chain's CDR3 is CAISQGISNQPQHF. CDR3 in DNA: TGTGCCATATCACAGGGGATCAGCAATCAGCCCCAGCATTTT.

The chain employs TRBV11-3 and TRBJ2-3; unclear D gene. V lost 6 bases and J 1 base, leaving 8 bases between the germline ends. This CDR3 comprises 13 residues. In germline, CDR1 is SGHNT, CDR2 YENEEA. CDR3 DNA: TGTGCCAGCAGTCGTGGAGGCACAGATACGCAGTATTTT. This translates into CASSRGGTDTQYF.

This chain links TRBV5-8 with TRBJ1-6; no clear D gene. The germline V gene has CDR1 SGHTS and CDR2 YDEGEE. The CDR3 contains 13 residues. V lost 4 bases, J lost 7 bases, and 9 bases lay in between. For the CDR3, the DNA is TGTGCCAGCAGCCAAAGACAAAATTCACCCCTCCACTTT. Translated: CASSQRQNSPLHF.

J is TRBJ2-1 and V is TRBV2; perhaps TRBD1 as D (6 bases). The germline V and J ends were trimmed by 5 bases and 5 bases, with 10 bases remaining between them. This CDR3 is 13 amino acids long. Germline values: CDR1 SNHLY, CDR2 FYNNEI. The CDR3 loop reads CASSKDRNNEQFF. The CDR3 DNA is TGTGCCAGCAGTAAGGACAGAAACAATGAGCAGTTCTTC.

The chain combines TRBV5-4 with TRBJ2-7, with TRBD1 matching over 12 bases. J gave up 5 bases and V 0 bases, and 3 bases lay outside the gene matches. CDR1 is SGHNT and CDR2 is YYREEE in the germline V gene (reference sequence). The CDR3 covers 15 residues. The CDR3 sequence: CASSLGGTGGHEQYF. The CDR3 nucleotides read TGTGCCAGCAGCTTGGGTGGGACAGGGGGCCACGAGCAGTACTTC.

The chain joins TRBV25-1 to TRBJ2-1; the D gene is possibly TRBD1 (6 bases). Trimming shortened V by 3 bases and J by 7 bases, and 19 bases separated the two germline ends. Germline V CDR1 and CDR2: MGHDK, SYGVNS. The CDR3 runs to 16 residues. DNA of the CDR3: TGTGCCAGCAGTGAGATGAAAACAGGGATTCGAAATGAGCAGTTCTTC. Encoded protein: CASSEMKTGIRNEQFF.

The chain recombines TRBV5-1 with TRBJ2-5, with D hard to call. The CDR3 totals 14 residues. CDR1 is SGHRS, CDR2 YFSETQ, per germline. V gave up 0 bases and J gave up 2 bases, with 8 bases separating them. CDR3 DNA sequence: TGCGCCAGCAGCTTGGGAGACAAGCAAGAGACCCAGTACTTC. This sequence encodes CASSLGDKQETQYF.

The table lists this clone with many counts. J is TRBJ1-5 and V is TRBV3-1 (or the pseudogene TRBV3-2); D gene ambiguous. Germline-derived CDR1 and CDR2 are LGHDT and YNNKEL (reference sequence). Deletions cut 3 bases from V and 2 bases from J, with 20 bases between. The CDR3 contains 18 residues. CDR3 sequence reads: CASSQLTVSWEGNQPQHF. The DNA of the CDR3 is TGTGCCAGCAGCCAGCTTACCGTCAGTTGGGAGGGCAATCAGCCCCAGCATTTT.

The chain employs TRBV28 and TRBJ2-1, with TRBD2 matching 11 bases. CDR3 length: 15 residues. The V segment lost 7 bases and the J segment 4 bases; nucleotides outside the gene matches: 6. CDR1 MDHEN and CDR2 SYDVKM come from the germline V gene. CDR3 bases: TGTGCCAGCATGCCTAGCGGGGGGAGTTACAATGAGCAGTTCTTC. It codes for CASMPSGGSYNEQFF.

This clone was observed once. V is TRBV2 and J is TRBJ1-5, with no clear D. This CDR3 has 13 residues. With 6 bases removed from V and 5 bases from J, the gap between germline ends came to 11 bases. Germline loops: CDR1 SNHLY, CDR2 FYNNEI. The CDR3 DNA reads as TGTGCCAGCAGATGGGTAGGAGATCAGCCCCAGCATTTT. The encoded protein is CASRWVGDQPQHF. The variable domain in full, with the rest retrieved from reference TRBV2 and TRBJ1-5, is EPEVTQTPSHQVTQMGQEVILRCVPISNHLYFYWYRQILGQKVEFLVSFYNNEISEKSEIFDDQFSVERPDGSNFTLKIRSTKLEDSAMYFCASRWVGDQPQHFGDGTRLSIL.

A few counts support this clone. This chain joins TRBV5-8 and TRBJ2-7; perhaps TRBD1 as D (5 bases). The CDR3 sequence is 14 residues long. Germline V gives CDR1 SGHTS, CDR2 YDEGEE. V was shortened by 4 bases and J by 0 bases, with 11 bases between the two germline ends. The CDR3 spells CASSRQGSSYEQYF. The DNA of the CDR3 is TGTGCCAGCAGCCGCCAGGGCAGCTCCTACGAGCAGTACTTC.

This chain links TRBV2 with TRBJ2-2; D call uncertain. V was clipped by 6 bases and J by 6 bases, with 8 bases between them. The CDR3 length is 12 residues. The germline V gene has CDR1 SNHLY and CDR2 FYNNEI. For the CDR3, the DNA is TGTGCCAGCAGGACGGAGCCCGGGGAGCTGTTTTTT. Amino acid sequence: CASRTEPGELFF.

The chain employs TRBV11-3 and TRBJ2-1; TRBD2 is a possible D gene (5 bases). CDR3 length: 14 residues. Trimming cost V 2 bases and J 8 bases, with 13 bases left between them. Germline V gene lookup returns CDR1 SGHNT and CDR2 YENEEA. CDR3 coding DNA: TGTGCCAGCAGCTTATTGGGAGCTGGGGATGAGCAGTTCTTC. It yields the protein CASSLLGAGDEQFF.

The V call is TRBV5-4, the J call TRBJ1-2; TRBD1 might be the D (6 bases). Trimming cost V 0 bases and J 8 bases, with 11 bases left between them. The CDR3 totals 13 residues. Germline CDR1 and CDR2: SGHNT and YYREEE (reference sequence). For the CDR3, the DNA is TGTGCCAGCAGCTTGGACAGGGATCACGGCTACACCTTC. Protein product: CASSLDRDHGYTF.

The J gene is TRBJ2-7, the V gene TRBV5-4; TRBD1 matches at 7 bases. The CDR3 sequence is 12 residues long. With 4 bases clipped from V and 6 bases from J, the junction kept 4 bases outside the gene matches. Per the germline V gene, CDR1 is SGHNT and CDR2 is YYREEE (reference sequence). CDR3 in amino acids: CASSDTGVEQYF. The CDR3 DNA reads TGTGCCAGCAGCGATACAGGGGTCGAGCAGTACTTC.

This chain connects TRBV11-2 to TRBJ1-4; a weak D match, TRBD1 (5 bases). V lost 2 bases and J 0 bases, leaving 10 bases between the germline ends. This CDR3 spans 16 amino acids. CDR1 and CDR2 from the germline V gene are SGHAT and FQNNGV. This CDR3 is CASSLQSTATNEKLFF. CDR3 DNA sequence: TGTGCCAGCAGCTTACAATCGACAGCAACTAATGAAAAACTGTTTTTT.

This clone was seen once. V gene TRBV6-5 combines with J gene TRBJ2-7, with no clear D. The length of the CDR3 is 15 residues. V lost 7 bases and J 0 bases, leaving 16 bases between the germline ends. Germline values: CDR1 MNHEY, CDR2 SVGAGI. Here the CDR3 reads CASILRLGLSYEQYF. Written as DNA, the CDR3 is TGTGCCAGCATTCTTAGGCTGGGCCTCTCCTACGAGCAGTACTTC.